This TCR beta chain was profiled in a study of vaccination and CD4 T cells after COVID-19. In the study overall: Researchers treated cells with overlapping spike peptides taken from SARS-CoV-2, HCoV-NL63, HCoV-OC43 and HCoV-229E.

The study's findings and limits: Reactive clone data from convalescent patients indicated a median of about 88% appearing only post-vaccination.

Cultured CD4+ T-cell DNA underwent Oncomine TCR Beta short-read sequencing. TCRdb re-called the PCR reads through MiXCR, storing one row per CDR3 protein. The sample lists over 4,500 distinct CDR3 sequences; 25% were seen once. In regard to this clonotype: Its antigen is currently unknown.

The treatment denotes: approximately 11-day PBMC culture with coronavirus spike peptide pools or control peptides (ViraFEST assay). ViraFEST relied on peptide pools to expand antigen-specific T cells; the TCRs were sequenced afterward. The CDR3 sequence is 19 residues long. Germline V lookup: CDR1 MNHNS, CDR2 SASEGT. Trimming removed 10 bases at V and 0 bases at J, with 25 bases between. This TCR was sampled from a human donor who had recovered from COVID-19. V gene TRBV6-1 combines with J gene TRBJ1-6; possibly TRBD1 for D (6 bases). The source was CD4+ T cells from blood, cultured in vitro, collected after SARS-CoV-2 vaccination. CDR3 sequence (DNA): TGTGCCACGTCCAGGGTCGGGGCGGGGGGGCTCTCCTATAATTCACCCCTCCACTTT. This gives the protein CATSRVGAGGLSYNSPLHF.